The present entry profiles one T cell receptor beta chain with its context. The sample comes from a study of blood T cell repertoires in COVID-19. Study-wide background: Material from acute and convalescent COVID-19 was sourced from the United States, Italy and Spain. PBMCs, B-cell-depleted T cells, or T cells provided the cDNA or gDNA that made up the material.

Source study methods: Reference gene primer amplification gave estimated nucleated cell counts. The data were produced by immunoSEQ multiplex PCR, yet TCRdb's version contains in-frame clones alone and is incomplete. The V and J calls and clone size are taken from that table; D and trimming were inferred from the DNA. The sample holds roughly 50,000 clones, 70% to 90% seen once. The CDR3 runs 15 residues. V dropped 3 bases and J dropped 0 bases, with 6 bases sitting between them. The germline V gene has CDR1 LNHDA and CDR2 SQIVND (reference sequence). The clonotype was recovered from a human donor in a cohort sampled during active COVID-19. The sequenced sample consisted of peripheral blood. The chain couples TRBV19 to TRBJ1-6; no clear D. CDR3 region: CASSIRSSYNSPLHF. CDR3 coding DNA: TGTGCCAGTAGTATTAGGAGCTCCTATAATTCACCCCTCCACTTT.